These 21 T cell receptor beta chains were all obtained from the same sample, sequenced in a study of T cell changes during pregnancy in multiple sclerosis. Sequencing used immunoSEQ multiplex PCR; TCRdb keeps in-frame clones, though not all of them. Of about 21,000 clones in the sample, around 85% were seen once. The starting material was CD8+ T cells from peripheral blood mononuclear cells, obtained after pregnancy. These receptors all stem from a female donor in good health, enrolled as a control in a pregnancy study.

This chain uses TRBV7-8 with TRBJ2-1; TRBD2 matches at 8 bases. V was pared by 0 bases and J by 3 bases, with 1 base of the junction left unmatched. Per germline, CDR1 SGHVS and CDR2 FQNEAQ. The CDR3 sequence is 15 residues long. The chain's CDR3 is CASSLAAGGYNEQFF. In DNA, the CDR3 is TGTGCCAGCAGCTTAGCGGCGGGAGGCTACAATGAGCAGTTCTTC.

This chain links TRBV25-1 with TRBJ1-2; 7 bases match TRBD1. This CDR3 contains 15 residues. Germline V gene data show CDR1 as MGHDK and CDR2 as SYGVNS. V lost 4 bases to trimming and J lost 4 bases; unmatched junction nucleotides: 9. The CDR3 DNA is TGTGCCAGCAGTGGCGGGGACAGCGGGTTCTATGGCTACACCTTC. It codes for CASSGGDSGFYGYTF.

This clone appeared a single time. This chain connects TRBV4-3 to TRBJ2-3, with 8 bases that match TRBD2. The CDR3 sequence is 17 residues long. Germline CDR1 reads LGHNA; CDR2 reads YSLEER. J lost 3 bases, V lost 0 bases, and 8 bases had no gene match. This CDR3 reads CASSQDRGGLYTDTQYF. DNA of the CDR3: TGCGCCAGCAGCCAAGACCGGGGGGGATTGTATACAGATACGCAGTATTTT.

The chain employs TRBV6-5 and TRBJ2-2, with D possibly matching TRBD2 (5 bases). V was cut by 6 bases and J by 6 bases, with 8 bases left in between. Germline-derived CDR1 and CDR2 are MNHEY and SVGAGI. CDR3 length: 12 residues. CDR3 loop: CASSTSSGELFF. CDR3 coding DNA: TGTGCCAGCAGCACTAGTTCCGGGGAGCTGTTTTTT.

The chain links TRBV13 to TRBJ1-2; the D is unclear. Per germline, CDR1 PRHDT and CDR2 FYEKMQ (reference sequence). V was pared by 2 bases and J by 0 bases, with 10 bases between. The CDR3 runs to 15 residues. The CDR3 coding sequence is TGTGCCAGCAGCTTACTGACTTTAGCTAACTATGGCTACACCTTC. This gives the protein CASSLLTLANYGYTF.

This sequence joins TRBV7-9 and TRBJ2-2; D is perhaps TRBD1 (5 bases). CDR1 is SEHNR and CDR2 is FQNEAQ in the germline V gene (reference sequence). CDR3 length equals 15 residues. Trimming shortened V by 5 bases and J by 0 bases, and 10 bases separated the two germline ends. CDR3 sequence: CASSQQDSNTGELFF. CDR3 bases: TGTGCCAGCAGCCAACAGGATTCGAACACCGGGGAGCTGTTTTTT.

This clone appeared a few times. The gene calls are TRBV6-1 and TRBJ1-2, with 7 bases that match TRBD1. The J segment lost 0 bases and the V segment lost 4 bases, leaving 11 bases of the junction unmatched. The CDR3 is made up of 17 amino acids. The germline V gene has CDR1 MNHNS and CDR2 SASEGT. CDR3: CASSVSGDSSANYGYTF. CDR3 nucleotides: TGTGCCAGCAGTGTCTCCGGGGACAGCTCAGCTAACTATGGCTACACCTTC.

CDR3 in DNA: TGTGCCAGCAGTTCATCTCAAGGAGGGCAAGCCACCCAGTACTTC. Protein product: CASSSSQGGQATQYF. V gene TRBV27 combines with J gene TRBJ2-5, with D possibly TRBD2 on 6 matching bases. Per the germline V gene, CDR1 is MNHEY and CDR2 is SMNVEV (reference sequence). The CDR3 totals 15 residues. Between the trimmed V and J ends, which lost 4 bases and 8 bases, there was a span of 20 bases.

The J gene is TRBJ2-5, the V gene TRBV6-5, with 8 bases matching TRBD2. Judging by the DNA end, TRBJ2-7 fits better; the J call may be wrong. The CDR3 extends over 13 amino acids. Per germline, CDR1 MNHEY and CDR2 SVGAGI. The CDR3 loop is CASSPGGTSEQYF. The CDR3 DNA sequence: TGTGCCAGCAGTCCCGGCGGGACTAGCGAGCAGTACTTC.

This chain connects TRBV5-1 to TRBJ1-2, with D perhaps matching TRBD1 (5 bases). The CDR3 is made up of 14 amino acids. Trimming took 4 bases from V and 3 from J, leaving 13 bases between them. CDR1 is SGHRS and CDR2 is YFSETQ in the germline V gene. CDR3 DNA: TGCGCCAGCAGCGGCGGGACGCAAGACTATGGCTACACCTTC. Protein product: CASSGGTQDYGYTF.

The chain employs TRBV10-3 and TRBJ1-4; TRBD1 might be the D (5 bases). Trimming shortened V by 2 bases and J by 7 bases, and 11 bases separated the two germline ends. The germline CDR1 and CDR2 sequences are ENHRY and SYGVKD. The CDR3 length is 14 residues. The CDR3, as DNA: TGTGCCATCAGTGAGGGGGGAGGTGGTGAAAAACTGTTTTTT. It codes for CAISEGGGGEKLFF.

The J gene is TRBJ2-7, the V gene TRBV2, with D perhaps matching TRBD1 (6 bases). Germline CDR1 and CDR2: SNHLY and FYNNEI. The ends were cut back, 1 base at V and 0 bases at J, with 10 bases in the middle. The CDR3 totals 15 residues. CDR3 region: CASSEGHRASYEQYF. The CDR3, as DNA: TGTGCCAGCAGTGAAGGACACAGGGCCTCCTACGAGCAGTACTTC.

Written as DNA, the CDR3 is TGTGCCAGCAGCGTAGGAGGGGGCTCTAACTATGGCTACACCTTC. It encodes CASSVGGGSNYGYTF. This sequence joins TRBV9 and TRBJ1-2; TRBD1 agrees at 7 bases. Losses at the gene ends were 0 bases for V and 0 bases for J; bases not matched to a gene: 2. This CDR3 has 15 residues. Germline CDR1 is SGDLS and CDR2 is YYNGEE.

V usage is TRBV27 and J usage is TRBJ2-1; the match to TRBD2 covers 8 bases. The germline V gene encodes CDR1 MNHEY and CDR2 SMNVEV (reference sequence). J gave up 7 bases and V 2 bases, and 4 bases lay outside the gene matches. The CDR3 spans 14 residues. CDR3 in amino acids: CASSLSGRVNEQFF. The CDR3 DNA reads as TGTGCCAGCAGTTTAAGCGGGAGAGTGAATGAGCAGTTCTTC.

The chain employs TRBV18 and TRBJ1-1; D perhaps matches TRBD1 (5 bases). This CDR3 has 12 amino acids. Trimming cost V 8 bases and J 4 bases, with 11 bases left between them. From germline, CDR1 is KGHSH and CDR2 LQKENI. The CDR3 DNA reads TGTGCCAGCGGACGGGGGACCACTGAAGCTTTCTTT. Translated: CASGRGTTEAFF.

This chain links TRBV27 with TRBJ1-1; TRBD1 might be the D (5 bases). Trimming shortened V by 5 bases and J by 2 bases, and 15 bases separated the two germline ends. CDR3 size: 15 residues. Germline CDR1 reads MNHEY; CDR2 reads SMNVEV (reference sequence). CDR3 coding DNA: TGTGCCAGCAGTCCGCTTAGGACATATAACACTGAAGCTTTCTTT. Protein sequence: CASSPLRTYNTEAFF.

This chain links TRBV28 with TRBJ2-3; 10 bases map to TRBD2. The CDR3 length is 18 residues. In germline, CDR1 is MDHEN, CDR2 SYDVKM. J lost 4 bases, V lost 5 bases, and 15 bases had no gene match. The CDR3 DNA sequence: TGTGCCAGCAGTCCCCTTCCTAGCGGGGGACCTGGAGCAGATACGCAGTATTTT. Its translation: CASSPLPSGGPGADTQYF.

This clone is a singleton in its sample. The CDR3 reads CASSFKSTGELFF. The CDR3 nucleotides read TGTGCCAGCAGTTTCAAATCAACCGGGGAGCTGTTTTTT. The rearrangement links TRBV27 to TRBJ2-2, with D unclear. The CDR3 has 13 residues. Between the trimmed V and J ends, which lost 3 bases and 5 bases, there was a span of 7 bases. Germline V gene sequence: CDR1 MNHEY, CDR2 SMNVEV (reference sequence).

V and J are TRBV6-6 and TRBJ2-3; a possible D gene is TRBD2 (6 bases). Germline CDR1 MNHNY, CDR2 SVGAGI (reference sequence). V was trimmed by 3 bases and J by 4 bases, leaving 11 bases between them. This CDR3 comprises 14 residues. The CDR3 DNA follows: TGTGCCAGCAGTTATACGGGGGAAGCAGATACGCAGTATTTT. As protein: CASSYTGEADTQYF.

The J gene is TRBJ2-7, the V gene TRBV5-6, with 7 bases identical to TRBD1. The CDR3 spans 15 residues. Germline V gene lookup returns CDR1 SGHDT and CDR2 YYEEEE. V was pared by 2 bases and J by 0 bases, with 5 bases of the junction left unmatched. The CDR3 protein is CASSLGGAFSYEQYF. In DNA, the CDR3 is TGTGCCAGCAGCTTAGGGGGCGCCTTCTCCTACGAGCAGTACTTC.

The chain recombines TRBV6-5 with TRBJ2-1; TRBD2 might be the D (6 bases). CDR1 and CDR2 from the germline V gene are MNHEY and SVGAGI. The CDR3 is 12 residues long. Trimming left V 6 bases short and J 10 bases short, with 13 bases between. Written as DNA, the CDR3 is TGTGCCAGCAGGGGCGGGACCCACGAGCAGTTCTTC. It encodes CASRGGTHEQFF.